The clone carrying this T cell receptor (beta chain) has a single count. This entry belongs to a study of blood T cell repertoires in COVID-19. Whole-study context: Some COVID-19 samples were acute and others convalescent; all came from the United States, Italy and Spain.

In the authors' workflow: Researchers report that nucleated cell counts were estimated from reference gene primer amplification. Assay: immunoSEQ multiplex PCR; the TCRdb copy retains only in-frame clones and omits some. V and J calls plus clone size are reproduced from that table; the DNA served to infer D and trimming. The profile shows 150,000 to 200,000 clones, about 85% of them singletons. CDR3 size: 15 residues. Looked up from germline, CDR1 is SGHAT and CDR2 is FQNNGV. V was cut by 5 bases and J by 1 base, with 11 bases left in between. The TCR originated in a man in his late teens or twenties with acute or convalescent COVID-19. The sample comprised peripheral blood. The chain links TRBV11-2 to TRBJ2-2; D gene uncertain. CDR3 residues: CASSQSPGNTGELFF. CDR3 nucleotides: TGTGCCAGCAGCCAATCCCCAGGGAACACCGGGGAGCTGTTTTTT. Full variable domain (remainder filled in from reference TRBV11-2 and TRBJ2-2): EAGVAQSPRYKIIEKRQSVAFWCNPISGHATLYWYQQILGQGPKLLIQFQNNGVVDDSQLPKDRFSAERLKGVDSTLKIQPAKLEDSAVYLCASSQSPGNTGELFFGEGSRLTVL.